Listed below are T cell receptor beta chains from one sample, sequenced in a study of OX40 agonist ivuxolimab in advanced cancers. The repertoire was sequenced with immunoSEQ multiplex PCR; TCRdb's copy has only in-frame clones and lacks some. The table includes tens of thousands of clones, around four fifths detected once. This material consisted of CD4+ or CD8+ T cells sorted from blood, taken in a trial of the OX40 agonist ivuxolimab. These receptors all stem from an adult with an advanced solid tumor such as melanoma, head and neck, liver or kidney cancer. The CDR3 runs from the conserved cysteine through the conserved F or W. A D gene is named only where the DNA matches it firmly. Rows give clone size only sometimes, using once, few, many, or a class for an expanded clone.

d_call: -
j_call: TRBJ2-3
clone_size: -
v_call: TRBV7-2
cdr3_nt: TGTGCCAGCAGCTCCTCGCACTCAGATACGCAGTATTTT
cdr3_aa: CASSSSHSDTQYF

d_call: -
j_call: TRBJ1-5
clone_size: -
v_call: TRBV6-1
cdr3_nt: TGTGCCAGCAGTGAAGCTCGGATAAATCAGCCCCAGCATTTT
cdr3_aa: CASSEARINQPQHF

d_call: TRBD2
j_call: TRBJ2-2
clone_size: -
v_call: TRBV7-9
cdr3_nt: TGTGCCACCTGGGGGGGGACGAACACCGGGGAGCTGTTTTTT
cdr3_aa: CATWGGTNTGELFF

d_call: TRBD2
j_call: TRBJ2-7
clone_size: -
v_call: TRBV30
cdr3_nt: TGTGCCTGGAGGGGGGCTATCGGGAGGGCCGGGGAGCAGTACTTC
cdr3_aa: CAWRGAIGRAGEQYF

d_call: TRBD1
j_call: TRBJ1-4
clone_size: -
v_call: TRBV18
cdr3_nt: TGTGCCAGCTCACTAACAGGGGGCGACCGGCATGAAAAACTGTTTTTT
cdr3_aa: CASSLTGGDRHEKLFF

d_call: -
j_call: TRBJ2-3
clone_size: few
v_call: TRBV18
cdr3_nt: TGTGCCAGCTCACCACAATGGGGGACCACAGATACGCAGTATTTT
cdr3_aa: CASSPQWGTTDTQYF

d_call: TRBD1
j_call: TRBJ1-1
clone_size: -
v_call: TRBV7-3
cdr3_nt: TGTGCCAGCAGCATACAGGGGCTGAACACTGAAGCTTTCTTT
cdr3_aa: CASSIQGLNTEAFF

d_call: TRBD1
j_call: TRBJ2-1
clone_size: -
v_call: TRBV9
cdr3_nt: TGTGCCAGCGGAAGGACAGGGGGCTCCTACAATGAGCAGTTCTTC
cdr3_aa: CASGRTGGSYNEQFF

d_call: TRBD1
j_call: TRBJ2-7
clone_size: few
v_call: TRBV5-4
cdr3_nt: TGTGCCAGCAGCTCCCGGGACAGGGGGCGCGGGAAATCCTACGAGCAGTACTTC
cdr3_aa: CASSSRDRGRGKSYEQYF

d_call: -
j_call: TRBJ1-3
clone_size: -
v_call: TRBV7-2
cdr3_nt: TGTGCCAGCAGCTTAGATCTCTCTGGAAACACCATATATTTT
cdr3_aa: CASSLDLSGNTIYF

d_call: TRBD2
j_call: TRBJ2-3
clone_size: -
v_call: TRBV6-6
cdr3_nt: TGTGCCAGCAGTTATAGGCGGGAGGCGACAGATACGCAGTATTTT
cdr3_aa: CASSYRREATDTQYF

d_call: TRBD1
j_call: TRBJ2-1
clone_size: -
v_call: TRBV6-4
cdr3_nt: TGTGCCAGCAGTCGACAGGGGCACCTAAATGAGCAGTTCTTC
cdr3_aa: CASSRQGHLNEQFF

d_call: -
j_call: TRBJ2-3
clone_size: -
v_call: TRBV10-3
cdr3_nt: TGTGCCTCAGGAGGAGATACGCAGTATTTT
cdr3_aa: CASGGDTQYF

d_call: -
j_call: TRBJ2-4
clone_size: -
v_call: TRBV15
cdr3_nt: TGTGCCACCAGCACCGAGGGGGTGGCCAAAAACATTCAGTACTTC
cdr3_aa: CATSTEGVAKNIQYF

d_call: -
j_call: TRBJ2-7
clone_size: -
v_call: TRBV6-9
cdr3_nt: TGTGCCACGAGCCCGGACCCCTCCTACGAGCAGTACTTC
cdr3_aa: CATSPDPSYEQYF

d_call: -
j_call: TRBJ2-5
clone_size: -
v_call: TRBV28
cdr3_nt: TGTGCCAGCAGTACCAGAATGCAGACCCAGTACTTC
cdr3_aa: CASSTRMQTQYF

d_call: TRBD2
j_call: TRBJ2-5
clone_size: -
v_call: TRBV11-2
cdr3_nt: TGTGCCAGCAGCTTCCCCCGCGGGGGGGCAGAGGGGACCCAGTACTTC
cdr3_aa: CASSFPRGGAEGTQYF

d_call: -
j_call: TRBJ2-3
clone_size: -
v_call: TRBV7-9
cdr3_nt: TGTGCCAGCAGCTGGGGGGGGCTTGAAGATACGCAGTATTTT
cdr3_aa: CASSWGGLEDTQYF

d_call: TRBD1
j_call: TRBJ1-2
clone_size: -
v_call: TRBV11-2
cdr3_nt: TGTGCCAGCAGCTTCCGACAGGGGGTACACTATGGCTACACCTTC
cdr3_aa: CASSFRQGVHYGYTF

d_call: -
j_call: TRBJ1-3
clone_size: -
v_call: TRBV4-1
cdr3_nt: TGCGCCAGCAGCCAACCCGAATCTGGAAACACCATATATTTT
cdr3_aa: CASSQPESGNTIYF

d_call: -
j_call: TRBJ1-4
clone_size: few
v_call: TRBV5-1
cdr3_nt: TGCGCCAGCAGCTTGGAACCGGCAAATGAAAAACTGTTTTTT
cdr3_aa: CASSLEPANEKLFF

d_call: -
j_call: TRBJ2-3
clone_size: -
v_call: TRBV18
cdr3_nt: TGTGCCAGCTCCCCCGGGCAAAAGAGGACAGATACGCAGTATTTT
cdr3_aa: CASSPGQKRTDTQYF

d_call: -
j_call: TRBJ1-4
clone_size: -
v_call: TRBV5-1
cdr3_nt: TGCGCCAGCAGCTTGGGAGGAGGGAAGGGGGAAAAACTGTTTTTT
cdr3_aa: CASSLGGGKGEKLFF